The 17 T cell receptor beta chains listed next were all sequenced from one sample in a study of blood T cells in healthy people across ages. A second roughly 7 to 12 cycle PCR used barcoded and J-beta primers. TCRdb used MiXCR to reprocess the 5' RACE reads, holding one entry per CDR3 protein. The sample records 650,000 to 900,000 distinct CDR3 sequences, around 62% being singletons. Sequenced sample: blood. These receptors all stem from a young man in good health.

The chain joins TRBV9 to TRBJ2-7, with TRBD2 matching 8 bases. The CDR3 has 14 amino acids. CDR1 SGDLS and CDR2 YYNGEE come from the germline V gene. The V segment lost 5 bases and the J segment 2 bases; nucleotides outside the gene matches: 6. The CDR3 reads CASSGSGVPYEQYF. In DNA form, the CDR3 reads TGTGCCAGCAGTGGTAGCGGGGTCCCCTACGAGCAGTACTTC.

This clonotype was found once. This chain's CDR3 is CASSELVGGEQYF. CDR3 bases: TGTGCCAGCAGTGAACTGGTCGGGGGCGAGCAGTACTTC. The chain has TRBV6-1 and TRBJ2-5, with D possibly TRBD2 on 6 matching bases. The DNA end is a closer match to TRBJ2-7, so the J assignment may be wrong. The CDR3 has 13 residues. Germline values: CDR1 MNHNS, CDR2 SASEGT.

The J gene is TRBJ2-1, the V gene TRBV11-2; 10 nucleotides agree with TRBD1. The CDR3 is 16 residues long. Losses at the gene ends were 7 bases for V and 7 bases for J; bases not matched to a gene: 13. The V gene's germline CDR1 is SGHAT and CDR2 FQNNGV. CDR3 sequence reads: CASTPSGTGVGNEQFF. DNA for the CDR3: TGTGCCAGCACCCCTAGTGGGACAGGGGTAGGGAATGAGCAGTTCTTC.

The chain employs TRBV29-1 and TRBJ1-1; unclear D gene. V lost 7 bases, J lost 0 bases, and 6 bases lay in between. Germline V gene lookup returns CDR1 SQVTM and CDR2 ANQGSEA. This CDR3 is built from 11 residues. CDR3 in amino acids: CSENLNTEAFF. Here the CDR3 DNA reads TGCAGCGAAAATTTGAACACTGAAGCTTTCTTT.

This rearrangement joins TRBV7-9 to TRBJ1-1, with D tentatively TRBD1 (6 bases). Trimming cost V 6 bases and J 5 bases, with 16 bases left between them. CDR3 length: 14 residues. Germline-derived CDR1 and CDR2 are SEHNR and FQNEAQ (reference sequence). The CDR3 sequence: CASSPGGLWTEAFF. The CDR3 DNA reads TGTGCCAGCAGTCCCGGGGGCCTCTGGACTGAAGCTTTCTTT.

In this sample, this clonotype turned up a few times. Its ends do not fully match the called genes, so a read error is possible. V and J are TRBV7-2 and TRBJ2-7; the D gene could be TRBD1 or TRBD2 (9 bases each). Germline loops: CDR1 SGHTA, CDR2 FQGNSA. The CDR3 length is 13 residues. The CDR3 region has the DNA TGTGCCAGCAGCCTAGCGGGACAGGGAGAGCAGTACTTC. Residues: CASSLAGQGEQYF. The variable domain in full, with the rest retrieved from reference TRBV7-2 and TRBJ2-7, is GAGVSQSPSNKVTEKGKDVELRCDPISGHTALYWYRQSLGQGLEFLIYFQGNSAPDKSGLPSDRFSAERTGGSVSTLTIQRTQQEDSAVYLCASSLAGQGEQYFGPGTRLTVT.

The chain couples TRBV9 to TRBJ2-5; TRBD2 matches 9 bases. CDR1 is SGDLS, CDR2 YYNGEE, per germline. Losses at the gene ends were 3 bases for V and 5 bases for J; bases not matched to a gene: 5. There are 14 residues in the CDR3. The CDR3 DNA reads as TGTGCCAGCAGCGCGGGACTAGCCGGGGAGACCCAGTACTTC. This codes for CASSAGLAGETQYF. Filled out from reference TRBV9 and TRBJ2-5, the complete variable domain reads DSGVTQTPKHLITATGQRVTLRCSPRSGDLSVYWYQQSLDQGLQFLIQYYNGEERAKGNILERFSAQQFPDLHSELNLSSLELGDSALYFCASSAGLAGETQYFGPGTRLLVL.

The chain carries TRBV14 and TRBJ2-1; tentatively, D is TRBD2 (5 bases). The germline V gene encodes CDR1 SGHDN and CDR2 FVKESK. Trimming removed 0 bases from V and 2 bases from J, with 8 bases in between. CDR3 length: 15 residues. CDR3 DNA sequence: TGTGCCAGCAGCCAAGAATCGGGAACCTACAATGAGCAGTTCTTC. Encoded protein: CASSQESGTYNEQFF.

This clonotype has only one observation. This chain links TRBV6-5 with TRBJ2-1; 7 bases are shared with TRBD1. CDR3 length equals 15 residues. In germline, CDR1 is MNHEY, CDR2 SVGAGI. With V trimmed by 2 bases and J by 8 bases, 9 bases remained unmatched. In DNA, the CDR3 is TGTGCCAGCAGTTACGTGACAGGGTTGTCGGATGAGCAGTTCTTC. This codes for CASSYVTGLSDEQFF.

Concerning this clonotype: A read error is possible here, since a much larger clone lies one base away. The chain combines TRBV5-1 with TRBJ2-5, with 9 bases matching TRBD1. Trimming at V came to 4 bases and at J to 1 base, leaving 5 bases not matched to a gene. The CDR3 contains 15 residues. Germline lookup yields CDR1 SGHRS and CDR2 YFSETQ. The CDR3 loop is CASSHIQGAQETQYF. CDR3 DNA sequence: TGCGCCAGCAGCCACATACAGGGGGCCCAAGAGACCCAGTACTTC. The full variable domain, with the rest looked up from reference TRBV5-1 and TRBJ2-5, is KAGVTQTPRYLIKTRGQQVTLSCSPISGHRSVSWYQQTPGQGLQFLFEYFSETQRNKGNFPGRFSGRQFSNSRSEMNVSTLELGDSALYLCASSHIQGAQETQYFGPGTRLLVL.

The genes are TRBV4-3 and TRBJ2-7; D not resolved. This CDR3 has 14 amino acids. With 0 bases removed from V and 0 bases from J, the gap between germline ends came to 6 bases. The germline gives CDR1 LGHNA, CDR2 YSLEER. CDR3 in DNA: TGCGCCAGCAGCCAAGAACAGCTCTCCTACGAGCAGTACTTC. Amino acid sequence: CASSQEQLSYEQYF.

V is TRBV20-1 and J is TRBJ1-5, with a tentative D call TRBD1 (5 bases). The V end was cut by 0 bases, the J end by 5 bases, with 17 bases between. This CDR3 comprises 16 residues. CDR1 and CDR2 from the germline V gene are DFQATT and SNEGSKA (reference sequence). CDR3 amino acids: CSARDKGRGGDQPQHF. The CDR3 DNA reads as TGCAGTGCTAGAGATAAAGGGCGGGGGGGGGATCAGCCCCAGCATTTT.

For the CDR3, the DNA is TGCAGCGTTGCAACGGCGTCAGGGGAGACCCAGTACTTC. This translates into CSVATASGETQYF. The chain uses TRBV29-1 and TRBJ2-5; D may be TRBD1 (5 bases). Germline CDR1 SQVTM, CDR2 ANQGSEA. The CDR3 runs to 13 residues. V was clipped by 4 bases and J by 5 bases, with 14 bases between them.

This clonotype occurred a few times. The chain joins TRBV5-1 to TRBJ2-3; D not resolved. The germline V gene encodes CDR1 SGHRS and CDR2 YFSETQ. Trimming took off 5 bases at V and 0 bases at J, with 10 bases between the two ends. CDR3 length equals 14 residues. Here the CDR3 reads CASRTVMSTDTQYF. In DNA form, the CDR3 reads TGCGCCAGCAGGACGGTGATGAGCACAGATACGCAGTATTTT.

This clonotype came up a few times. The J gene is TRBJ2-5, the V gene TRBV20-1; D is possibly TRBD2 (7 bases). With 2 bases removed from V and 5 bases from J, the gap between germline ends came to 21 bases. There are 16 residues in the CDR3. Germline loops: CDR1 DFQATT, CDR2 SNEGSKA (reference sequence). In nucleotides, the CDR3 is TGCAGTGCTAGACCCCTTCACAGGGACGGGAGGGAGACCCAGTACTTC. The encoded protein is CSARPLHRDGRETQYF.

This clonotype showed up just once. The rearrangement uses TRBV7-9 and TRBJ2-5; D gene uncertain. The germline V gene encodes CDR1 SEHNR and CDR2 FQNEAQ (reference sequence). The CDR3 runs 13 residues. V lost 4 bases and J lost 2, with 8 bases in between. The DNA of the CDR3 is TGTGCCAGCAGCTGGAGTGATCAAGAGACCCAGTACTTC. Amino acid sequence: CASSWSDQETQYF.

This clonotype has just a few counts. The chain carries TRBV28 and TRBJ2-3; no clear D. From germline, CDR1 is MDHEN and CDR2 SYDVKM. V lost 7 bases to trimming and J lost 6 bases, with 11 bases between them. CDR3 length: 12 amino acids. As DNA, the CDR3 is TGTGCCAGCACCCTCGGAGCCGATACGCAGTATTTT. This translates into CASTLGADTQYF.